This T cell receptor beta chain was observed in a study of blood T cell repertoires in COVID-19. Study details: From T cells, B-cell-depleted T cells, or PBMCs came the material, which was cDNA or gDNA.

Comments on this clone: One end of the junction fails to match germline, which may point to a read error.

Some clones are missing from TCRdb's copy, which holds only in-frame ones; the method was immunoSEQ multiplex PCR. The sample yields 100,000 to 140,000 clones, 80% to 85% seen once. The sequence was obtained from a man in his 70s with acute or convalescent COVID-19. Sequencing was performed on peripheral blood.

CDR3 residues: CAISESRQGGSSEQYF. The CDR3 nucleotides read TGTGCCATCAGTGAGTCCAGACAGGGGGGGTCCTCCGAGCAGTACTTC. V and J are TRBV10-3 and TRBJ2-7; 9 nucleotides line up with TRBD1. Per germline, CDR1 ENHRY and CDR2 SYGVKD. CDR3 length: 16 residues.